The TCR beta chain described here comes from a study of blood T cell repertoires in COVID-19. At the level of the study: Italy, Spain and the United States were the sources of the convalescent and acute COVID-19 samples.

Germline lookup yields CDR1 LNHDA and CDR2 SQIVND (reference sequence). Trimming took 9 bases from V and 9 from J, leaving 21 bases between them. The CDR3 has 15 residues. In the authors' workflow: Counts of nucleated cells, estimated from reference gene primer amplification, were obtained. Libraries were prepared by immunoSEQ multiplex PCR; TCRdb keeps only in-frame clonotypes and omits some of them. The V and J calls and clone size come from that table; D and trimming were worked out from the DNA. The table records approximately 110,000 clones, 85% of them present only once. This receptor was taken from a human donor in a cohort sampled during active COVID-19. Sequencing was performed on peripheral blood. This chain uses TRBV19 with TRBJ1-6, with D perhaps TRBD1 (5 bases). This CDR3 is CASHQGVQIFSPLHF. In nucleotides, the CDR3 is TGTGCCAGCCACCAAGGGGTACAGATCTTTTCACCCCTCCACTTT.